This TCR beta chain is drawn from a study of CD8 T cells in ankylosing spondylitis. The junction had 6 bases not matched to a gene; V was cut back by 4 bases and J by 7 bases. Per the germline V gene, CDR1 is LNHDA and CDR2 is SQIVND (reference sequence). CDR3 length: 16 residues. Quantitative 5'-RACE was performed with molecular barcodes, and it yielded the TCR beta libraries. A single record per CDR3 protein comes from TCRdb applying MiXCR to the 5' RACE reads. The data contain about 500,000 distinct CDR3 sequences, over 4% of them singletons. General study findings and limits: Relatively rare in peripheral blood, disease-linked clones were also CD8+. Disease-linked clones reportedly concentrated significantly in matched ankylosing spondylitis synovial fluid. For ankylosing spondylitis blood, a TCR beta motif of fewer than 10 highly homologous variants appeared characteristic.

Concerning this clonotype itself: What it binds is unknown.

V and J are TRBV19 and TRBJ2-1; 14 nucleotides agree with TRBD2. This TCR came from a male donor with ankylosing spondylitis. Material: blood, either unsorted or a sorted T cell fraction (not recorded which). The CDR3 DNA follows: TGTGCCAGTAGTACCGGACTAGCGGGGGGCGTGAATGAGCAGTTCTTC. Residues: CASSTGLAGGVNEQFF.